This T cell receptor beta chain was observed in a study of blood T cell repertoires in COVID-19. The overall study: COVID-19 samples from acute and convalescent phases originated in the United States, Italy and Spain. Sources were T cells, B-cell-depleted T cells, or PBMCs; the material itself was cDNA or gDNA.

Per the study methods: Nucleated cell number was recorded as an estimate derived from reference gene primer amplification. Clones were read by immunoSEQ multiplex PCR, and TCRdb kept only the in-frame ones, dropping some. That table supplies the V and J calls and clone size; D and trimming were determined from the DNA. The profile shows tens of thousands of clones, roughly 85% of them singletons. CDR3 length: 16 amino acids. The V and J ends lost 7 bases and 4 bases, in that order; junction bases with no gene match: 15. The germline V gene has CDR1 LNHDA and CDR2 SQIVND (reference sequence). The origin of this receptor is an older woman with acute or convalescent COVID-19. Sequenced input: peripheral blood. The V gene is TRBV19, the J gene TRBJ1-1; 7 bases fit TRBD1. The CDR3 sequence: CASKARSDRVRTEAFF. CDR3 DNA: TGTGCCAGTAAAGCCCGCTCCGACAGGGTGCGCACTGAAGCTTTCTTT.